Described below is a single T cell receptor beta chain sequence and its context. Additional DNA sequences in this sample encode the identical CDR3. All donors were Caucasian adults living in Nashville, Tennessee. Sequenced by immunoSEQ multiplex PCR; TCRdb stores in-frame clones only, minus some. This table has some 500,000 clones, about 74% appearing once. The sample belongs to a study of shared clonotypes between healthy human individuals. This CDR3 has 14 residues. The ends were cut back, 2 bases at V and 4 bases at J, with 9 bases in the middle. Germline CDR1 reads SGHAT; CDR2 reads FQNNGV. V usage is TRBV11-2 and J usage is TRBJ2-1; D gene uncertain. The source of this sequence is a woman between 40 and 55 years old in good health. Some clones in this sample may be carry-over from other donors' samples. The source material was PBMCs. The DNA of the CDR3 is TGTGCCAGCAGCTTATCGGGCACTTACAATGAGCAGTTCTTC. As protein: CASSLSGTYNEQFF.